The 31 T cell receptor beta chains below come from one sample, sequenced in a study of neurological immune-mediated disorders. TCRdb reprocessed the 5' RACE reads with MiXCR, giving one entry per CDR3 protein. The sample includes roughly 60,000 distinct CDR3 sequences, over 2% of them seen just once. Sequenced: PBMCs. All receptors derive from a man between 50 and 59 years old with multiple sclerosis.

In this sample, this clonotype turned up many times. CDR3 sequence reads: CASTAPPKNTEAFF. The CDR3 DNA is TGTGCCAGCACCGCCCCTCCTAAGAACACTGAAGCTTTCTTT. The J gene is TRBJ1-1, the V gene TRBV6-2 or TRBV6-3, with D uncertain. This CDR3 has 14 amino acids. Trimming cost V 7 bases and J 1 base, with 13 bases left between them. CDR1 is MNHEY and CDR2 is SVGEGT in the germline V gene.

In this sample, this clonotype turned up many times. The rearrangement joins TRBV6-5 to TRBJ1-5; a weak D match, TRBD1 (5 bases). V lost 8 bases, J lost 6 bases, and 23 bases lay in between. This CDR3 has 16 residues. Germline-derived CDR1 and CDR2 are MNHEY and SVGAGI. CDR3 protein: CASGSPYLGVGQPQHF. The CDR3 nucleotides read TGTGCCAGCGGTTCGCCTTACTTAGGGGTGGGTCAGCCCCAGCATTTT.

This clonotype was seen repeatedly, ten times or more. This chain links TRBV5-1 with TRBJ2-1; TRBD1 matches at 9 bases. The junction had 7 bases not matched to a gene; V was cut back by 3 bases and J by 6 bases. The CDR3 is 15 amino acids. Looked up from germline, CDR1 is SGHRS and CDR2 is YFSETQ. In DNA, the CDR3 is TGCGCCAGCAGCTCGGGACAGGGCCCAATCAATGAGCAGTTCTTC. Translation gives CASSSGQGPINEQFF.

The table lists this clonotype with many counts. This CDR3 is CSGAGEETQYF. The CDR3 DNA is TGCAGTGGCGCCGGGGAAGAGACCCAGTACTTC. The rearrangement links TRBV20-1 to TRBJ2-5; tentatively, D is TRBD2 (5 bases). Germline loops: CDR1 DFQATT, CDR2 SNEGSKA (reference sequence). The CDR3 is made up of 11 amino acids. V was shortened by 7 bases and J by 3 bases, with 9 bases between the two germline ends.

Ten or more counts support this clonotype. This sequence joins TRBV9 and TRBJ2-1; 8 bases fit TRBD2. In germline, CDR1 is SGDLS, CDR2 YYNGEE. This CDR3 region has 14 residues. Germline trimming cut 6 bases from V and 7 bases from J; bases unmatched to any gene: 9. The CDR3 DNA follows: TGTGCCAGCACCCCAAGCGGGGGTAATAATGAGCAGTTCTTC. It translates to CASTPSGGNNEQFF.

This clonotype was recorded at least ten times. The rearrangement links TRBV27 to TRBJ1-2, with D possibly being TRBD1 (5 bases). V was clipped by 6 bases and J by 0 bases, with 11 bases between them. CDR1 MNHEY and CDR2 SMNVEV come from the germline V gene (reference sequence). The CDR3 extends over 14 amino acids. For the CDR3, the DNA is TGTGCCAGCAGCACAGGCGGGACTAACTATGGCTACACCTTC. Residues: CASSTGGTNYGYTF.

V usage is TRBV6-1 and J usage is TRBJ1-1; TRBD1 matches at 9 bases. V shed 11 bases, J shed 7 bases, and the junction held 5 bases outside the gene matches. CDR1 is MNHNS, CDR2 SASEGT, per germline. CDR3 length equals 11 residues. CDR3 nucleotide sequence: TGTGCCGGAACGGGACAGGGTGAAGCTTTCTTT. Its translation: CAGTGQGEAFF.

This clonotype has at least ten counts. The chain links TRBV28 to TRBJ2-3, with TRBD2 identical over 8 bases. The length of the CDR3 is 18 residues. Germline values: CDR1 MDHEN, CDR2 SYDVKM. V was pared by 6 bases and J by 1 base, with 15 bases of the junction left unmatched. The CDR3 is CASRTIERGGRGTDTQYF. The DNA of the CDR3 is TGTGCCAGCAGGACCATTGAACGGGGGGGCCGGGGCACAGATACGCAGTATTTT.

This clonotype was observed at least ten times. V and J are TRBV7-2 and TRBJ2-3, with TRBD1 identical over 7 bases. The CDR3 covers 16 residues. Germline V gene sequence: CDR1 SGHTA, CDR2 FQGNSA. V lost 2 bases, J lost 2 bases, and 7 bases stayed unmatched. DNA for the CDR3: TGTGCCAGCAGCTTAAGTTCGACAGGGTCCACAGATACGCAGTATTTT. It is translated as CASSLSSTGSTDTQYF.

There are many counts of this clonotype. The CDR3 DNA reads TGCAGTGCTAGAGCCGGGACTAGCCGGGGAGAGACCCAGTACTTC. Translation: CSARAGTSRGETQYF. The gene calls are TRBV20-1 and TRBJ2-5, with 9 positions matching TRBD2. The V gene end was trimmed by 1 base and the J gene end by 4 bases; junction bases not matched to a gene: 7. Germline V gene sequence: CDR1 DFQATT, CDR2 SNEGSKA (reference sequence). The CDR3 spans 15 residues.

This clonotype was observed at least ten times. This rearrangement joins TRBV4-1 to TRBJ1-4; a weak D match, TRBD1 (5 bases). Germline V gene lookup returns CDR1 MGHRA and CDR2 YSYEKL. V was trimmed by 1 base and J by 8 bases, leaving 23 bases between them. The CDR3 totals 18 residues. The DNA of the CDR3 is TGCGCCAGCAGCCAAGCGAGAAATGCCGGGACCAGAGAGGAAAAACTGTTTTTT. Its protein product is CASSQARNAGTREEKLFF.

This clonotype was seen ten or more times. The chain carries TRBV20-1 and TRBJ2-3; 9 nucleotides align to TRBD2. The V gene end was trimmed by 5 bases and the J gene end by 4 bases; junction bases not matched to a gene: 7. Germline V gene sequence: CDR1 DFQATT, CDR2 SNEGSKA (reference sequence). This CDR3 spans 14 amino acids. For the CDR3, the DNA is TGCAGTGCTTATCTAGCGGGGATTGCAGATACGCAGTATTTT. Amino acid sequence: CSAYLAGIADTQYF.

At least ten counts were recorded for this clonotype. The V gene is TRBV30, the J gene TRBJ2-2; 10 bases align to TRBD1. Germline values: CDR1 GTSNPN, CDR2 SVGIG (reference sequence). The V segment lost 7 bases and the J segment 6 bases; nucleotides outside the gene matches: 5. The length of the CDR3 is 13 residues. CDR3 region: CALKTGGPGELFF. CDR3 coding DNA: TGTGCCTTAAAGACAGGGGGCCCCGGGGAGCTGTTTTTT.

At least ten counts were recorded for this clonotype. The chain recombines TRBV18 with TRBJ2-1, with D possibly TRBD2 on 7 matching bases. V was pared by 1 base and J by 8 bases, with 12 bases between. Looked up from germline, CDR1 is KGHSH and CDR2 is LQKENI. The CDR3 sequence is 14 residues long. The CDR3 spells CASSPRAGAHEQFF. The CDR3 DNA sequence: TGTGCCAGCTCACCACGTGCGGGGGCCCATGAGCAGTTCTTC.

Ten or more counts support this clonotype. The chain employs TRBV6-2 or TRBV6-3 and TRBJ2-7; TRBD2 matches at 7 bases. The CDR3 runs 13 residues. Germline V CDR1 and CDR2: MNHEY, SVGEGT. The J segment lost 5 bases and the V segment lost 8 bases, leaving 9 bases of the junction unmatched. CDR3 sequence (DNA): TGTGCCAGCGCTCTGGCTAGCGGCAACGAGCAGTACTTC. Its protein product is CASALASGNEQYF.

This clonotype was detected ten times or more. The chain employs TRBV5-1 and TRBJ1-6; D might be TRBD1 (5 bases). The CDR3 is made up of 14 amino acids. Germline V gives CDR1 SGHRS, CDR2 YFSETQ. With 5 bases removed from V and 7 bases from J, the gap between germline ends came to 13 bases. The CDR3 reads CASREGLVNSPLHF. In DNA, the CDR3 is TGCGCCAGCAGAGAGGGGCTGGTAAATTCACCCCTCCACTTT.

This clonotype was counted at least ten times. The chain joins TRBV28 to TRBJ2-2, with 11 positions matching TRBD2. CDR3 size: 17 residues. Trimming removed 3 bases from V and 5 bases from J; junction bases left unmatched: 8. Germline CDR1 MDHEN, CDR2 SYDVKM. The CDR3 is CASSFLGLAGQTGELFF. The CDR3 DNA follows: TGTGCCAGCAGTTTCCTCGGACTAGCGGGCCAGACCGGGGAGCTGTTTTTT.

This clonotype was detected ten times or more. The chain links TRBV7-2 to TRBJ2-5; D possibly corresponds to TRBD1 (6 bases). Looked up from germline, CDR1 is SGHTA and CDR2 is FQGNSA. This CDR3 has 13 residues. Trimming removed 4 bases from V and 4 bases from J, with 10 bases in between. The CDR3 nucleotides read TGTGCCAGCAGCTACAGGGACGCAGAGACCCAGTACTTC. This codes for CASSYRDAETQYF.

This clonotype was found a few times. The chain carries TRBV7-2 and TRBJ2-2; a possible D gene is TRBD1 (6 bases). CDR1 is SGHTA and CDR2 is FQGNSA in the germline V gene. The CDR3 totals 14 residues. The germline V and J ends were trimmed by 5 bases and 6 bases, with 13 bases remaining between them. The DNA of the CDR3 is TGTGCCAGCAGCCCCCAGGGGAGCGCCGGGGAGCTGTTTTTT. This translates into CASSPQGSAGELFF.

This clonotype was picked up many times. The rearrangement joins TRBV27 to TRBJ1-2, with 8 bases fitting TRBD1. The CDR3 runs to 14 residues. CDR1 and CDR2 from the germline V gene are MNHEY and SMNVEV (reference sequence). Germline trimming cut 4 bases from V and 4 bases from J; bases unmatched to any gene: 5. The CDR3 spells CASSSQGAIYGYTF. The DNA for the CDR3 is TGTGCCAGCAGTTCCCAGGGGGCGATCTATGGCTACACCTTC.

This clonotype was counted ten times or more. The CDR3 sequence is CASSQGSRETETQYF. The DNA of the CDR3 is TGTGCCAGCAGCCAAGGGAGCAGAGAAACGGAGACCCAGTACTTC. The V call is TRBV4-2, the J call TRBJ2-5; D remains ambiguous. The germline CDR1 and CDR2 sequences are LGHNA and YNFKEQ. With 1 base removed from V and 5 bases from J, the gap between germline ends came to 14 bases. This CDR3 is built from 15 residues.

This clonotype has ten or more counts. This chain connects TRBV7-2 to TRBJ2-1, with D tentatively TRBD1 (5 bases). Germline CDR1 reads SGHTA; CDR2 reads FQGNSA. This CDR3 spans 12 amino acids. V dropped 0 bases and J dropped 8 bases, with 5 bases sitting between them. CDR3 coding DNA: TGTGCCAGCAGCTTAGCCAGGGATGAGCAGTTCTTC. Translated: CASSLARDEQFF.

This clonotype was observed at least ten times. The J gene is TRBJ1-2, the V gene TRBV12-3 or TRBV12-4, with 7 bases that match TRBD1. V shed 5 bases, J shed 4 bases, and the junction held 7 bases outside the gene matches. This CDR3 is 14 amino acids long. CDR3 amino acids: CASSSLDRAYGYTF. CDR3 in DNA: TGTGCCAGCAGTAGCTTAGACAGGGCCTATGGCTACACCTTC.

This clonotype was seen many times. This chain uses TRBV10-3 with TRBJ2-5; a weak D match, TRBD2 (6 bases). Germline-derived CDR1 and CDR2 are ENHRY and SYGVKD. Trimming pared 6 bases from V and 4 bases from J, leaving 15 bases between. CDR3 length: 14 residues. Here the CDR3 DNA reads TGTGCCATCAGACCGGGACTTCTGAGAGAGACCCAGTACTTC. Protein product: CAIRPGLLRETQYF.

This clonotype was seen many times. This chain joins TRBV3-1 and TRBJ1-1; no definite D call. Germline V gene data show CDR1 as LGHDT and CDR2 as YNNKEL (reference sequence). This CDR3 has 11 residues. Trimming shortened V by 3 bases and J by 11 bases, and 10 bases separated the two germline ends. In DNA, the CDR3 is TGTGCCAGCAGCCAGCAGAGTGACGCTTTCTTT. It translates to CASSQQSDAFF.

This clonotype was counted ten times or more. The rearrangement joins TRBV29-1 to TRBJ2-1; TRBD1 matches at 7 bases. Germline trimming cut 7 bases from V and 8 bases from J; bases unmatched to any gene: 14. Germline CDR1 is SQVTM and CDR2 is ANQGSEA. This CDR3 is built from 14 residues. The CDR3 region is CSDLPLTGTYEQFF. CDR3 nucleotides: TGCAGCGACCTCCCCTTGACAGGGACATATGAGCAGTTCTTC.

In this sample, this clonotype turned up many times. The chain has TRBV6-5 and TRBJ1-2, with D possibly being TRBD1 (6 bases). This CDR3 comprises 14 residues. CDR1 MNHEY and CDR2 SVGAGI come from the germline V gene. Trimming took off 6 bases at V and 4 bases at J, with 15 bases between the two ends. CDR3 loop: CASSPRGATYGYTF. The CDR3 bases are TGTGCCAGCAGCCCCAGGGGAGCCACCTATGGCTACACCTTC.

This clonotype was counted at least ten times. CDR3 in DNA: TGTGCCAGCAGCTTAACGACGTATGGAAACACCATATATTTT. Amino acids: CASSLTTYGNTIYF. This sequence joins TRBV7-2 and TRBJ1-3; D remains ambiguous. The germline CDR1 and CDR2 sequences are SGHTA and FQGNSA. This CDR3 comprises 14 residues. Trimming pared 2 bases from V and 3 bases from J, leaving 8 bases between.

This clonotype was seen ten or more times. This chain joins TRBV3-1 and TRBJ2-7; unclear D gene. Trimming stripped 3 bases from V and 2 bases from J, with 11 bases between. The CDR3 is made up of 14 amino acids. The V gene's germline CDR1 is LGHDT and CDR2 YNNKEL (reference sequence). CDR3: CASSQKTPTYEQYF. CDR3 coding DNA: TGTGCCAGCAGCCAGAAGACCCCAACCTACGAGCAGTACTTC.

Many counts were recorded for this clonotype. The chain joins TRBV3-1 to TRBJ1-2, with D perhaps TRBD1 (5 bases). V shed 5 bases and J shed 8 bases, with 18 bases lying between them. The length of the CDR3 is 14 residues. Per germline, CDR1 LGHDT and CDR2 YNNKEL (reference sequence). Here the CDR3 DNA reads TGTGCCAGCAGCTTCCTGGGGCCAGGGATAGGCTACACCTTC. This encodes CASSFLGPGIGYTF.

Ten or more counts support this clonotype. The V and J genes are TRBV7-9 and TRBJ1-4, with 8 bases aligning to TRBD1. The length of the CDR3 is 14 residues. Germline-derived CDR1 and CDR2 are SEHNR and FQNEAQ (reference sequence). V trimming: 3 bases; J trimming: 7 bases; junction bases outside the gene matches: 4. The CDR3 DNA reads as TGTGCCAGCAGCTTGACAGGGGATTTTGAAAAACTGTTTTTT. Translating it yields CASSLTGDFEKLFF.